The 17 T cell receptor beta chains given below trace back to one sample, sequenced in a study of shared T cell receptors in the human thymus. Some clones are missing from TCRdb's copy, which holds only in-frame ones; the method was immunoSEQ multiplex PCR. The sample records 550,000 to 800,000 clones, approximately 83% being singletons. This sample was shared with a second study, whose subject was human thymus T cells.

Sequenced sample: thymocytes. The receptors originated from a girl under three years old with a congenital heart defect.

As DNA, the CDR3 is TGTGCCAGCAGCTTCAAGCGGGACCGCTACAATGAGCAGTTCTTC. This encodes CASSFKRDRYNEQFF. V gene TRBV7-3 combines with J gene TRBJ2-1; 7 bases line up with TRBD2. Germline assignment: CDR1 SGHTA and CDR2 FQGTGA. This CDR3 is built from 15 residues. Trimming took 3 bases from V and 3 from J; bases not matched to a gene: 5.

V usage is TRBV7-3 and J usage is TRBJ2-2, with 8 bases identical to TRBD1. The CDR3 has 19 amino acids. Germline assignment: CDR1 SGHTA and CDR2 FQGTGA. With 5 bases clipped from V and 7 bases from J, the junction kept 21 bases outside the gene matches. CDR3: CASSPQLGQGAGKVGELFF. DNA of the CDR3: TGTGCCAGCAGCCCACAACTCGGCCAGGGGGCGGGGAAGGTCGGGGAGCTGTTTTTT.

The count of this clone is one. The V and J genes are TRBV5-1 and TRBJ2-2; TRBD1 agrees at 11 bases. V lost 4 bases to trimming and J lost 7 bases; unmatched junction nucleotides: 6. This CDR3 contains 15 residues. CDR1 is SGHRS and CDR2 is YFSETQ in the germline V gene. In DNA, the CDR3 is TGCGCCAGCAGCGCGGACAGGGGGCATATCGGGGAGCTGTTTTTT. This sequence encodes CASSADRGHIGELFF.

The chain couples TRBV6-6 to TRBJ1-5; weak D call: TRBD1 (5 bases). This CDR3 comprises 14 residues. Trimming pared 1 base from V and 8 bases from J, leaving 12 bases between. The germline gives CDR1 MNHNY, CDR2 SVGAGI (reference sequence). The CDR3 here is CASSYLRWGEPQHF. CDR3 DNA: TGTGCCAGCAGTTACTTACGATGGGGGGAGCCCCAGCATTTT.

The gene calls are TRBV9 and TRBJ2-5; no clear D. The length of the CDR3 is 16 residues. Germline V lookup: CDR1 SGDLS, CDR2 YYNGEE. V gave up 0 bases and J gave up 4 bases, with 16 bases separating them. The CDR3 region has the DNA TGTGCCAGCAGCGTAGGGGCAGTACCTCCTGGAGAGACCCAGTACTTC. It specifies CASSVGAVPPGETQYF. Full variable domain (missing parts from reference TRBV9 and TRBJ2-5): DSGVTQTPKHLITATGQRVTLRCSPRSGDLSVYWYQQSLDQGLQFLIQYYNGEERAKGNILERFSAQQFPDLHSELNLSSLELGDSALYFCASSVGAVPPGETQYFGPGTRLLVL.

The V call is TRBV7-2, the J call TRBJ2-3, with 8 bases identical to TRBD2. This CDR3 comprises 15 residues. Germline CDR1 is SGHTA and CDR2 is FQGNSA. After removal of 3 bases from V and 2 bases from J, the junction contained 4 bases not matched to a gene. The CDR3 DNA reads as TGTGCCAGCAGCTTTGGGCGGGGGGACACAGATACGCAGTATTTT. This sequence encodes CASSFGRGDTDTQYF.

The chain is built from TRBV10-3 and TRBJ2-5; 11 bases line up with TRBD2. The CDR3 covers 18 residues. J lost 2 bases, V lost 5 bases, and 13 bases had no gene match. Germline lookup yields CDR1 ENHRY and CDR2 SYGVKD. The CDR3: CAISRGRSGGARQETQYF. The CDR3 coding sequence is TGTGCCATCAGTCGGGGGCGTAGCGGGGGGGCAAGGCAAGAGACCCAGTACTTC.

This chain joins TRBV11-2 and TRBJ2-7, with D possibly matching TRBD2 (6 bases). Germline V gene sequence: CDR1 SGHAT, CDR2 FQNNGV. The CDR3 has 15 residues. V lost 5 bases and J lost 1, with 15 bases in between. The CDR3 spells CASSLMGRESYEQYF. The CDR3 region has the DNA TGTGCCAGCAGCCTAATGGGACGGGAGTCCTACGAGCAGTACTTC.

The gene calls are TRBV4-1 and TRBJ2-3, with 12 nucleotides matching TRBD1. V dropped 7 bases and J dropped 1; count of bases not matched to a gene: 15. The germline V gene has CDR1 MGHRA and CDR2 YSYEKL. CDR3 size: 19 residues. CDR3 in DNA: TGCGCCAGCAACCCGAATTGGGACAGGGGGCGCCGAGGCACAGATACGCAGTATTTT. Its protein is CASNPNWDRGRRGTDTQYF.

The chain joins TRBV20-1 to TRBJ1-1; D unclear. This CDR3 contains 10 residues. CDR1 and CDR2 from the germline V gene are DFQATT and SNEGSKA (reference sequence). In nucleotides, the CDR3 is TGCAGCCGCTGCGCAGGTGAAGCTTTCTTT. Encoded protein: CSRCAGEAFF.

The chain is built from TRBV5-1 and TRBJ2-2; 9 positions agree with TRBD1. Trimming removed 4 bases from V and 0 bases from J; junction bases left unmatched: 4. The CDR3 runs to 16 residues. Germline V gene data show CDR1 as SGHRS and CDR2 as YFSETQ. The CDR3 DNA follows: TGCGCCAGCAGCCTCGACAGGGGGACGAACACCGGGGAGCTGTTTTTT. Translated, it gives CASSLDRGTNTGELFF.

The chain combines TRBV27 with TRBJ1-4; D perhaps matches TRBD1 (5 bases). Germline values: CDR1 MNHEY, CDR2 SMNVEV (reference sequence). Trimming removed 3 bases from V and 5 bases from J, with 19 bases in between. The CDR3 extends over 17 amino acids. The CDR3 loop is CASSLKGPMGINEKLFF. The DNA of the CDR3 is TGTGCCAGCAGTTTGAAGGGGCCGATGGGGATAAATGAAAAACTGTTTTTT.

In this sample, this clone turned up once. The chain carries TRBV6-1 and TRBJ2-7; unclear D gene. Germline V lookup: CDR1 MNHNS, CDR2 SASEGT. The CDR3 length is 15 residues. V was clipped by 3 bases and J by 2 bases, with 14 bases between them. The CDR3 is CASSETPDIAYEQYF. CDR3 nucleotides: TGTGCCAGCAGTGAGACGCCCGACATTGCCTACGAGCAGTACTTC.

This CDR3 is CASSTRRTGGYEQYF. CDR3 nucleotide sequence: TGTGCCAGCAGTACACGACGTACAGGGGGCTACGAGCAGTACTTC. The chain joins TRBV6-5 to TRBJ2-7; 8 bases align to TRBD1. V lost 5 bases to trimming and J lost 3 bases; unmatched junction nucleotides: 9. The CDR3 totals 15 residues. Per the germline V gene, CDR1 is MNHEY and CDR2 is SVGAGI.

The J gene is TRBJ1-4, the V gene TRBV9; D gene unclear. Trimming cost V 4 bases and J 4 bases, with 26 bases left between them. This CDR3 is 19 amino acids long. Germline V gene data show CDR1 as SGDLS and CDR2 as YYNGEE. The chain's CDR3 is CASSPRDGLPPSDNEKLFF. As DNA, the CDR3 is TGTGCCAGCAGCCCCCGTGACGGGTTGCCGCCGAGTGATAATGAAAAACTGTTTTTT.

The chain combines TRBV6-9 with TRBJ2-4, with 10 bases lining up with TRBD1. The CDR3 is made up of 15 amino acids. The germline V gene encodes CDR1 MNHGY and CDR2 SVAAGI. The V and J ends lost 5 bases and 1 base, in that order; junction bases with no gene match: 2. The CDR3 nucleotides are TGTGCCAGCAGTCGACAGGGGGCGGCCAAAAACATTCAGTACTTC. This translates into CASSRQGAAKNIQYF.

J is TRBJ1-2 and V is TRBV20-1; D is perhaps TRBD1 (5 bases). This CDR3 is built from 11 residues. The germline CDR1 and CDR2 sequences are DFQATT and SNEGSKA (reference sequence). The CDR3 region is CRTGGAGGYTF. As DNA, the CDR3 is TGCAGGACTGGTGGGGCTGGGGGCTACACCTTC.